A selection of T cell receptor beta chains follows, all from one sample in a study of CD8 T cells in ankylosing spondylitis. TCRdb recomputed calls from the 5' RACE reads with MiXCR, one row per CDR3 protein. Here the sample spans roughly 150,000 distinct CDR3 sequences, 9.8% being singletons. Sequencing was carried out using blood, either unsorted or a sorted T cell fraction (not recorded which). These receptors originate from a female donor with ankylosing spondylitis or in good health (not recorded which). CDR3s include the opening cysteine and the closing phenylalanine or tryptophan. Fields, in order: V gene, D gene, clone size, J gene, CDR3 protein, CDR3 DNA. D genes are given only for firm matches. Expanded clones get a size class; other rows say once, few or many, or leave the size out.

v_gene: TRBV4-1; d_gene: TRBD2; abundance: few; j_gene: TRBJ2-7; CDR3aa: CASSPYPGLAGVGLSEQYF; CDR3nt: TGCGCCAGCAGCCCCTACCCCGGACTAGCGGGAGTTGGCCTAAGCGAGCAGTACTTC
v_gene: TRBV27; d_gene: .; abundance: many; j_gene: TRBJ2-2; CDR3aa: CASSLSDHGELFF; CDR3nt: TGTGCCAGCAGTTTAAGCGATCACGGGGAGCTGTTTTTT
v_gene: TRBV4-3; d_gene: TRBD1; abundance: .; j_gene: TRBJ2-7; CDR3aa: CASSQDGGQGAYEQYF; CDR3nt: TGCGCCAGCAGCCAAGATGGGGGACAGGGGGCCTACGAGCAGTACTTC
v_gene: TRBV12-3/TRBV12-4; d_gene: .; abundance: many; j_gene: TRBJ1-1; CDR3aa: CASSRYITEAFF; CDR3nt: TGTGCCAGCAGTCGGTATATCACTGAAGCTTTCTTT
v_gene: TRBV27; d_gene: .; abundance: few; j_gene: TRBJ2-2; CDR3aa: CASRGGLYTGELFF; CDR3nt: TGTGCCAGCAGGGGAGGACTTTACACCGGGGAGCTGTTTTTT
v_gene: TRBV7-3; d_gene: TRBD2; abundance: few; j_gene: TRBJ2-5; CDR3aa: CASSLNGRHEGQETQYF; CDR3nt: TGTGCCAGCAGCTTAAACGGGAGGCACGAAGGGCAAGAGACCCAGTACTTC
v_gene: TRBV7-6; d_gene: TRBD1; abundance: .; j_gene: TRBJ2-7; CDR3aa: CASSGGQGLTGEQYF; CDR3nt: TGTGCCAGCAGCGGGGGACAGGGATTGACGGGTGAGCAGTACTTC
v_gene: TRBV6-5; d_gene: .; abundance: few; j_gene: TRBJ2-1; CDR3aa: CASSFTGYEQFF; CDR3nt: TGTGCCAGCAGTTTCACAGGGTATGAGCAGTTCTTC
v_gene: TRBV9; d_gene: TRBD1; abundance: .; j_gene: TRBJ2-7; CDR3aa: CASSAGGATYEQYF; CDR3nt: TGTGCCAGCAGCGCAGGGGGTGCCACCTACGAGCAGTACTTC
v_gene: TRBV7-6; d_gene: .; abundance: few; j_gene: TRBJ2-5; CDR3aa: CASRVGDLQETQYF; CDR3nt: TGTGCCAGCAGAGTGGGAGACTTGCAAGAGACCCAGTACTTC
v_gene: TRBV20-1; d_gene: TRBD1; abundance: .; j_gene: TRBJ2-7; CDR3aa: CSARKGGTGLYEQYF; CDR3nt: TGCAGTGCTAGGAAGGGCGGGACAGGGCTCTACGAGCAGTACTTC
v_gene: TRBV27; d_gene: TRBD1; abundance: few; j_gene: TRBJ2-7; CDR3aa: CASRPGTGTYEQYF; CDR3nt: TGTGCCAGCAGGCCCGGGACAGGGACCTACGAGCAGTACTTC
v_gene: TRBV5-4; d_gene: TRBD2; abundance: .; j_gene: TRBJ2-3; CDR3aa: CASSLSAGVTDTQYF; CDR3nt: TGTGCCAGCAGCTTGTCGGCGGGGGTCACAGATACGCAGTATTTT
v_gene: TRBV9; d_gene: TRBD1; abundance: many; j_gene: TRBJ2-7; CDR3aa: CASSSNRGSYEQYF; CDR3nt: TGTGCCAGCAGCTCCAACAGGGGCTCCTACGAGCAGTACTTC
v_gene: TRBV5-6; d_gene: .; abundance: few; j_gene: TRBJ2-4; CDR3aa: CASSLGLGVGYF; CDR3nt: TGTGCCAGCAGCTTGGGATTGGGGGTAGGGTACTTC
v_gene: TRBV6-4; d_gene: .; abundance: few; j_gene: TRBJ1-1; CDR3aa: CASSGSYFRGGNTEAFF; CDR3nt: TGTGCCAGCAGTGGATCCTACTTCAGGGGAGGGAACACTGAAGCTTTCTTT
v_gene: TRBV29-1; d_gene: .; abundance: few; j_gene: TRBJ2-1; CDR3aa: CSAEGVYNEQFF; CDR3nt: TGCAGCGCCGAAGGTGTATACAATGAGCAGTTCTTC
v_gene: TRBV3-1; d_gene: .; abundance: many; j_gene: TRBJ2-5; CDR3aa: CASSRQGGIQETQYF; CDR3nt: TGTGCCAGCAGTCGACAGGGAGGCATACAAGAGACCCAGTACTTC
v_gene: TRBV2; d_gene: .; abundance: few; j_gene: TRBJ1-6; CDR3aa: CASSEYDDNSPLHF; CDR3nt: TGTGCCAGCAGTGAATACGACGATAATTCACCCCTCCACTTT
v_gene: TRBV30; d_gene: .; abundance: .; j_gene: TRBJ2-2; CDR3aa: CAWSEVGAGELFF; CDR3nt: TGTGCCTGGAGTGAGGTTGGAGCCGGGGAGCTGTTTTTT
v_gene: TRBV6-5; d_gene: TRBD1; abundance: few; j_gene: TRBJ1-2; CDR3aa: CASSYSGTGANYGYTF; CDR3nt: TGTGCCAGCAGTTACTCTGGCACAGGGGCGAACTATGGCTACACCTTC
v_gene: TRBV11-2; d_gene: TRBD2; abundance: .; j_gene: TRBJ2-7; CDR3aa: CASSVWSGSYPNEQYF; CDR3nt: TGTGCCAGCAGCGTGTGGAGCGGGAGTTACCCCAACGAGCAGTACTTC
v_gene: TRBV28; d_gene: TRBD2; abundance: .; j_gene: TRBJ2-1; CDR3aa: CASSFPPSTSGKSYNEQFF; CDR3nt: TGTGCCAGCAGTTTTCCCCCCTCGACTAGCGGGAAATCTTACAATGAGCAGTTCTTC
v_gene: TRBV28; d_gene: TRBD1; abundance: few; j_gene: TRBJ2-7; CDR3aa: CASSPRQGNYEQYF; CDR3nt: TGTGCCAGCAGCCCTAGACAGGGAAACTACGAGCAGTACTTC
v_gene: TRBV4-3; d_gene: .; abundance: few; j_gene: TRBJ2-1; CDR3aa: CASSQDPSSASYNEQFF; CDR3nt: TGCGCCAGCAGCCAAGATCCGAGTAGCGCCTCCTACAATGAGCAGTTCTTC
v_gene: TRBV7-8; d_gene: .; abundance: .; j_gene: TRBJ2-7; CDR3aa: CASSLRGGTDTTREQYF; CDR3nt: TGTGCCAGCAGCTTAAGGGGGGGGACAGACACTACGAGAGAGCAGTACTTC
v_gene: TRBV7-9; d_gene: .; abundance: .; j_gene: TRBJ2-7; CDR3aa: CASSGQGDGSYEQYF; CDR3nt: TGTGCCAGCAGCGGCCAGGGAGACGGGTCCTACGAGCAGTACTTC
v_gene: TRBV20-1; d_gene: .; abundance: many; j_gene: TRBJ2-5; CDR3aa: CSATIGTEETQYF; CDR3nt: TGCAGTGCTACCATCGGGACGGAAGAGACCCAGTACTTC
v_gene: TRBV7-9; d_gene: .; abundance: .; j_gene: TRBJ2-7; CDR3aa: CASSPHSGSIYEQYF; CDR3nt: TGTGCCAGCAGCCCACATTCCGGGTCTATCTACGAGCAGTACTTC
v_gene: TRBV24-1; d_gene: .; abundance: .; j_gene: TRBJ2-2; CDR3aa: CATSDLHKTSGELFF; CDR3nt: TGTGCCACCAGTGATTTGCACAAAACCTCCGGGGAGCTGTTTTTT
v_gene: TRBV3-1; d_gene: TRBD2; abundance: many; j_gene: TRBJ2-5; CDR3aa: CASSPDLAGELRGETQYF; CDR3nt: TGTGCCAGCAGCCCGGATCTAGCGGGAGAACTCCGGGGAGAGACCCAGTACTTC
v_gene: TRBV29-1; d_gene: TRBD2; abundance: few; j_gene: TRBJ2-7; CDR3aa: CSVMAGLGTYEQYF; CDR3nt: TGCAGCGTAATGGCGGGACTAGGGACATACGAGCAGTACTTC
v_gene: TRBV6-5; d_gene: TRBD2; abundance: .; j_gene: TRBJ2-1; CDR3aa: CASRYGLAETDNEQFF; CDR3nt: TGTGCCAGCAGATACGGACTAGCCGAAACGGACAATGAGCAGTTCTTC
v_gene: TRBV7-6; d_gene: .; abundance: .; j_gene: TRBJ2-7; CDR3aa: CASSPGGPAGDEQYF; CDR3nt: TGTGCCAGCAGCCCAGGCGGGCCAGCCGGCGACGAGCAGTACTTC
v_gene: TRBV30; d_gene: TRBD1; abundance: few; j_gene: TRBJ2-1; CDR3aa: CAWSTGQSGNEQFF; CDR3nt: TGTGCCTGGAGTACGGGACAGTCGGGCAATGAGCAGTTCTTC
v_gene: TRBV9; d_gene: TRBD2; abundance: .; j_gene: TRBJ2-7; CDR3aa: CASSVVGLAGPYEQYF; CDR3nt: TGTGCCAGCAGCGTAGTAGGGCTAGCGGGACCCTACGAGCAGTACTTC
v_gene: TRBV7-9; d_gene: .; abundance: many; j_gene: TRBJ1-1; CDR3aa: CASSLGTGEAFF; CDR3nt: TGTGCCAGCAGCTTAGGCACAGGTGAAGCTTTCTTT
v_gene: TRBV29-1; d_gene: .; abundance: many; j_gene: TRBJ2-3; CDR3aa: CSVHPDSTDTQYF; CDR3nt: TGCAGCGTTCACCCGGACTCTACAGATACGCAGTATTTT
v_gene: TRBV5-4; d_gene: .; abundance: .; j_gene: TRBJ2-5; CDR3aa: CASSLEEETQYF; CDR3nt: TGTGCCAGCAGCTTGGAAGAAGAGACCCAGTACTTC
v_gene: TRBV9; d_gene: .; abundance: few; j_gene: TRBJ1-1; CDR3aa: CASSPQATGDTEAFF; CDR3nt: TGTGCCAGCAGCCCCCAAGCGACAGGTGACACTGAAGCTTTCTTT
v_gene: TRBV1; d_gene: .; abundance: few; j_gene: TRBJ2-1; CDR3aa: CTSSQETKCLAGECNEQFF; CDR3nt: TGCACCAGCAGCCAAGAAACGAAATGTCTGGCGGGAGAGTGCAATGAGCAGTTCTTC
v_gene: TRBV27; d_gene: .; abundance: few; j_gene: TRBJ2-2; CDR3aa: CASSLSTAGELFF; CDR3nt: TGTGCCAGCAGTTTATCGACGGCCGGGGAGCTGTTTTTT